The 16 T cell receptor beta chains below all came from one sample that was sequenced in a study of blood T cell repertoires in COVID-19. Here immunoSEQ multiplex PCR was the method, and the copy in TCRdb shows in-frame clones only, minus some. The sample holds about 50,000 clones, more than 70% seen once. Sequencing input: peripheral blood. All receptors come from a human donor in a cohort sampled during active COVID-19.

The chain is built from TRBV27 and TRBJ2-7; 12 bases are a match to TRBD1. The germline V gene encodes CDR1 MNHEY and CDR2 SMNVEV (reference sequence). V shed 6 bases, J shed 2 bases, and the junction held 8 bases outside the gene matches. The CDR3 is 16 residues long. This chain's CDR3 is CASRTLGTGGPYEQYF. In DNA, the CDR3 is TGTGCCAGCAGGACACTCGGGACAGGGGGCCCCTACGAGCAGTACTTC.

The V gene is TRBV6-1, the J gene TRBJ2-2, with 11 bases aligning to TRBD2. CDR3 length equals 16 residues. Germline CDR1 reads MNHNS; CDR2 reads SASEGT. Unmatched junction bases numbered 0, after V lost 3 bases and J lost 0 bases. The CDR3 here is CASSDSGGANTGELFF. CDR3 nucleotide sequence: TGTGCCAGCAGTGATAGCGGGGGGGCGAACACCGGGGAGCTGTTTTTT.

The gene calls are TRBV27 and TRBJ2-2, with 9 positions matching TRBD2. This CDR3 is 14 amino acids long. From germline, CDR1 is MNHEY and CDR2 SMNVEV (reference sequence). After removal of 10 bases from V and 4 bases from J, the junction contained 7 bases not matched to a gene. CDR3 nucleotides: TGTGCCACCCGTAGCGGGAGCTCCACCGGGGAGCTGTTTTTT. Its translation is CATRSGSSTGELFF.

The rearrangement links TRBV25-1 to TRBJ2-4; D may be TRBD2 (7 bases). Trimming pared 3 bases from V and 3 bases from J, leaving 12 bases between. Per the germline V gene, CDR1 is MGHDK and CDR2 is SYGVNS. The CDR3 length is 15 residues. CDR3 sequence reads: CASSDSGGGKNIQYF. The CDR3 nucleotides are TGTGCCAGCAGTGATTCGGGGGGCGGCAAAAACATTCAGTACTTC.

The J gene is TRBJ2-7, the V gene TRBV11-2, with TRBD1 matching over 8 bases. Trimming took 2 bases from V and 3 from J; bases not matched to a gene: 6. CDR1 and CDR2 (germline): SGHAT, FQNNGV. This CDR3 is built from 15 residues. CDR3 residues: CASSLTGTGVYEQYF. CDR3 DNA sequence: TGTGCCAGCAGCTTAACCGGGACAGGTGTCTACGAGCAGTACTTC.

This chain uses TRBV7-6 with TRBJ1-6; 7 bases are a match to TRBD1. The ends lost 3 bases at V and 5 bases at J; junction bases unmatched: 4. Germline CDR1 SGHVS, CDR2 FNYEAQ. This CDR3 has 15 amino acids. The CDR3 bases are TGTGCCAGCAGCTTGGGACAGTCAAATAATTCACCCCTCCACTTT. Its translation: CASSLGQSNNSPLHF.

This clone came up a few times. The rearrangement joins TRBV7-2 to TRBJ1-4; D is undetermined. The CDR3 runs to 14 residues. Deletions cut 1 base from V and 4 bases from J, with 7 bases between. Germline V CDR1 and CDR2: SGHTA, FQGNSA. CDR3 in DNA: TGTGCCAGCAGCTTAGACTTGTTTAATGAAAAACTGTTTTTT. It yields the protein CASSLDLFNEKLFF.

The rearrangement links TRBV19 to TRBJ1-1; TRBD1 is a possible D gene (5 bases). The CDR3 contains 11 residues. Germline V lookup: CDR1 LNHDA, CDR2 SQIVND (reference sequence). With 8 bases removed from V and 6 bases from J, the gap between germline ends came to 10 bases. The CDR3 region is CASAGFAEAFF. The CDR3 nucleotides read TGTGCCAGTGCAGGGTTCGCTGAAGCTTTCTTT.

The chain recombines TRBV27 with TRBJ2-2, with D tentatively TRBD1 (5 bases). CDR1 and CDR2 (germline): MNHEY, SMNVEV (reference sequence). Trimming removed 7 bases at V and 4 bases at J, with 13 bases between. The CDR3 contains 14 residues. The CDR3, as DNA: TGTGCCAGCAAAAAAGGGGTAGGCACCGGGGAGCTGTTTTTT. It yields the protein CASKKGVGTGELFF.

The CDR3 here is CASSYETADTQYF. In DNA, the CDR3 is TGTGCCAGCAGTTACGAGACAGCAGATACGCAGTATTTT. The V call is TRBV6-5, the J call TRBJ2-3; the D gene is possibly TRBD1 (5 bases). Per germline, CDR1 MNHEY and CDR2 SVGAGI. V was shortened by 2 bases and J by 4 bases, with 7 bases between the two germline ends. The CDR3 is made up of 13 amino acids.

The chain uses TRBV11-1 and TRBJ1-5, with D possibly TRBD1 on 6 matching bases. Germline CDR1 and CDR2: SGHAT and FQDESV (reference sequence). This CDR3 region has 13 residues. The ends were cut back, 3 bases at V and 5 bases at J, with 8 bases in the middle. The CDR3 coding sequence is TGTGCCAGCAGCTTTAAGGGGGATCAGCCCCAGCATTTT. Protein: CASSFKGDQPQHF.

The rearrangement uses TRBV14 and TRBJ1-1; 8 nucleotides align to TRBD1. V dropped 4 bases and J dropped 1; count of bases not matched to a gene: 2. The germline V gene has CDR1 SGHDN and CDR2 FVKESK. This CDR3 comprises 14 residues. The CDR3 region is CASSRDRKNTEAFF. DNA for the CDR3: TGTGCCAGCAGCCGGGACAGGAAGAACACTGAAGCTTTCTTT.

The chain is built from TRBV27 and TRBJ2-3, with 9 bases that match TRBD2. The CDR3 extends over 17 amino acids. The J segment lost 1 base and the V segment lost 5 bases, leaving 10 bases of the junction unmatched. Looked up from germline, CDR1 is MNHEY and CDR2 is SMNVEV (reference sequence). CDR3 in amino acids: CASSPLSGGLGTDTQYF. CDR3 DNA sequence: TGTGCCAGCAGTCCCCTAAGCGGGGGGCTAGGCACAGATACGCAGTATTTT.

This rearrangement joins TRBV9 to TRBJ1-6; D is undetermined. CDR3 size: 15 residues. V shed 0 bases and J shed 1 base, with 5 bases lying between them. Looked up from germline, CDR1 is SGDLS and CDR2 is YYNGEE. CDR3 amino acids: CASSVAGSYNSPLHF. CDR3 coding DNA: TGTGCCAGCAGCGTAGCAGGTTCCTATAATTCACCCCTCCACTTT. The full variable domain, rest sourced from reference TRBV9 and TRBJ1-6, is DSGVTQTPKHLITATGQRVTLRCSPRSGDLSVYWYQQSLDQGLQFLIQYYNGEERAKGNILERFSAQQFPDLHSELNLSSLELGDSALYFCASSVAGSYNSPLHFGNGTRLTVT.

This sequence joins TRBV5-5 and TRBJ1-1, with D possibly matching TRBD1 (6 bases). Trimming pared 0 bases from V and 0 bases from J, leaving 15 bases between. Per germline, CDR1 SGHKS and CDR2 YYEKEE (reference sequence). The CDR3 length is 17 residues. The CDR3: CASSLVGGRGLNTEAFF. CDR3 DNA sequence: TGTGCCAGCAGCTTGGTTGGGGGCCGGGGATTGAACACTGAAGCTTTCTTT.

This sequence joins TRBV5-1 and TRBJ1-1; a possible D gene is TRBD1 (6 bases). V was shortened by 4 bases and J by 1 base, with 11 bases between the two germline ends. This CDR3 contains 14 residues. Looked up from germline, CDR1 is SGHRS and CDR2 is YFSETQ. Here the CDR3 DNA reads TGCGCCAGCAGCCCCCTGACAGGGAACACTGAAGCTTTCTTT. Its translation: CASSPLTGNTEAFF.